These 25 T cell receptor beta chains originate from one sample sequenced in a study of shared clonotypes between healthy human individuals. Using immunoSEQ multiplex PCR, the repertoire was profiled, and TCRdb retains in-frame clones only, with some absent. The table has about 2 million clones, roughly 94% seen once. CD8 cells regarded as naive lacked CD45RO, were positively chosen for CCR7, and omitted terminally differentiated effector memory CD45RA+ cells. The sequencing input was naive CD8+ T cells sorted from blood. All receptors derive from a man younger than 35 in good health.

This chain joins TRBV6-5 and TRBJ2-7, with 9 bases fitting TRBD1. V shed 6 bases and J 1 base; nucleotides not matched to a gene: 7. The CDR3 consists of 15 residues. The germline V gene has CDR1 MNHEY and CDR2 SVGAGI. The CDR3 region is CASRHRGLRSYEQYF. The CDR3 DNA follows: TGTGCCAGCAGGCACAGGGGGCTCAGATCCTACGAGCAGTACTTC.

With regard to this clone: This same CDR3 is encoded by further DNA sequences in the sample. The V and J genes are TRBV30 and TRBJ2-7; 11 bases fit TRBD1. The junction had 4 bases not matched to a gene; V was cut back by 2 bases and J by 4 bases. The CDR3 length is 14 residues. Germline V lookup: CDR1 GTSNPN, CDR2 SVGIG (reference sequence). CDR3 protein: CAWSPGTGGYEQYF. The CDR3 DNA follows: TGTGCCTGGAGTCCCGGGACAGGGGGTTACGAGCAGTACTTC.

This rearrangement joins TRBV27 to TRBJ1-3; the D is unclear. This CDR3 is 17 amino acids long. The germline gives CDR1 MNHEY, CDR2 SMNVEV (reference sequence). The V end lost 2 bases, the J end lost 1 base, and 15 bases lay between the germline ends. CDR3 residues: CASSLTGGKSSGNTIYF. The CDR3 nucleotides are TGTGCCAGCAGTTTAACGGGCGGAAAATCTTCTGGAAACACCATATATTTT.

This clone occurred once. The gene calls are TRBV10-1 and TRBJ2-1; 9 bases fit TRBD2. V shed 0 bases, J shed 7 bases, and the junction held 7 bases outside the gene matches. The CDR3 is made up of 16 amino acids. Looked up from germline, CDR1 is WNHNN and CDR2 is SYGVQD (reference sequence). CDR3 sequence: CASSESERGAWNEQFF. The CDR3, as DNA: TGCGCCAGCAGTGAGTCAGAGCGGGGGGCCTGGAATGAGCAGTTCTTC.

A note on this clone: This sample also contains other DNA sequences that code for the same CDR3. This chain links TRBV6-1 with TRBJ2-2, with no clear D. V was clipped by 1 base and J by 5 bases, with 5 bases between them. The germline gives CDR1 MNHNS, CDR2 SASEGT. The CDR3 extends over 13 amino acids. CDR3 region: CASSEGGTGELFF. The CDR3 nucleotides are TGTGCCAGCAGTGAAGGGGGTACCGGGGAGCTGTTTTTT.

This clone came up once. This sequence joins TRBV4-3 and TRBJ2-7; D is possibly TRBD2 (5 bases). With 1 base removed from V and 3 bases from J, the gap between germline ends came to 10 bases. CDR3 length equals 14 residues. Germline V gene sequence: CDR1 LGHNA, CDR2 YSLEER. CDR3 in DNA: TGCGCCAGCAGCCAAGCGGTAGGGAGCTACGAGCAGTACTTC. It translates to CASSQAVGSYEQYF.

The V gene is TRBV10-3, the J gene TRBJ2-1; possibly TRBD1 for D (5 bases). The germline CDR1 and CDR2 sequences are ENHRY and SYGVKD. Trimming cost V 6 bases and J 0 bases, with 12 bases left between them. The CDR3 contains 15 residues. CDR3 sequence (DNA): TGTGCCATCAGCACTGACAGTAGCTCCTACAATGAGCAGTTCTTC. This sequence encodes CAISTDSSSYNEQFF.

CDR3 region: CASSPGGPLHF. In nucleotides, the CDR3 is TGTGCCAGCTCACCTGGGGGACCCCTCCACTTT. V usage is TRBV18 and J usage is TRBJ1-6, with D possibly TRBD1 on 5 matching bases. Germline V gene lookup returns CDR1 KGHSH and CDR2 LQKENI. The CDR3 length is 11 residues. The V gene lost 3 bases and the J gene lost 12 bases, with 6 bases spanning the gap.

The V and J genes are TRBV5-4 and TRBJ1-6, with unresolved D. This CDR3 is built from 15 residues. The V end lost 4 bases, the J end lost 5 bases, and 13 bases lay between the germline ends. Germline V gene sequence: CDR1 SGHNT, CDR2 YYREEE (reference sequence). CDR3 DNA sequence: TGTGCCAGCAGCCAAGGTTATGCTAATAATTCACCCCTCCACTTT. It specifies CASSQGYANNSPLHF.

This chain uses TRBV7-9 with TRBJ1-1; D call uncertain. CDR3 length equals 18 residues. Trimming took 1 base from V and 2 from J, leaving 20 bases between them. From germline, CDR1 is SEHNR and CDR2 FQNEAQ (reference sequence). CDR3 region: CASSLESVRHHPNTEAFF. The CDR3 nucleotides read TGTGCCAGCAGCTTAGAATCCGTTCGCCATCACCCTAACACTGAAGCTTTCTTT. The full variable domain, rest sourced from reference TRBV7-9 and TRBJ1-1, is DTGVSQNPRHKITKRGQNVTFRCDPISEHNRLYWYRQTLGQGPEFLTYFQNEAQLEKSRLLSDRFSAERPKGSFSTLEIQRTEQGDSAMYLCASSLESVRHHPNTEAFFGQGTRLTVV.

J is TRBJ1-1 and V is TRBV7-8, with 7 nucleotides matching TRBD1. Germline V CDR1 and CDR2: SGHVS, FQNEAQ. V lost 5 bases to trimming and J lost 10 bases; unmatched junction nucleotides: 13. CDR3 length: 14 amino acids. The CDR3 reads CASSPWTGSPGAFF. The DNA for the CDR3 is TGTGCCAGCAGCCCGTGGACAGGCAGCCCTGGAGCTTTCTTT.

This rearrangement joins TRBV7-9 to TRBJ2-6; D unclear. The CDR3 totals 18 residues. Germline CDR1 reads SEHNR; CDR2 reads FQNEAQ (reference sequence). Between the trimmed V and J ends, which lost 2 bases and 2 bases, there was a span of 16 bases. CDR3: CASSLPSIGSAGANVLTF. The CDR3 region has the DNA TGTGCCAGCAGCTTACCGTCGATAGGGTCTGCTGGGGCCAACGTCCTGACTTTC.

This chain uses TRBV4-3 with TRBJ1-1, with D perhaps matching TRBD1 (5 bases). V lost 0 bases and J lost 6, with 26 bases in between. Per the germline V gene, CDR1 is LGHNA and CDR2 is YSLEER. The CDR3 is 19 residues long. The CDR3 sequence is CASSQEWLEGWEGTPEAFF. DNA of the CDR3: TGCGCCAGCAGCCAAGAATGGCTGGAGGGATGGGAGGGGACGCCTGAAGCTTTCTTT.

V is TRBV19 and J is TRBJ2-5, with D possibly TRBD1 on 5 matching bases. The CDR3 loop spans 12 amino acids. Germline V gene sequence: CDR1 LNHDA, CDR2 SQIVND (reference sequence). V was trimmed by 9 bases and J by 4 bases, leaving 12 bases between them. The CDR3 is CARKQVGETQYF. CDR3 coding DNA: TGTGCCAGGAAACAGGTTGGAGAGACCCAGTACTTC.

The V and J genes are TRBV5-1 and TRBJ2-7, with TRBD2 matching 7 bases. There are 16 residues in the CDR3. The germline gives CDR1 SGHRS, CDR2 YFSETQ. The V segment lost 0 bases and the J segment 1 base; nucleotides outside the gene matches: 7. DNA for the CDR3: TGCGCCAGCAGCTTGGTAAGCGGGGAGTTATCCTACGAGCAGTACTTC. Translating gives CASSLVSGELSYEQYF. Full variable domain (remainder filled in from reference TRBV5-1 and TRBJ2-7): KAGVTQTPRYLIKTRGQQVTLSCSPISGHRSVSWYQQTPGQGLQFLFEYFSETQRNKGNFPGRFSGRQFSNSRSEMNVSTLELGDSALYLCASSLVSGELSYEQYFGPGTRLTVT.

The rearrangement uses TRBV27 and TRBJ2-7, with 8 bases lining up with TRBD2. J was trimmed by 3 bases and V by 8 bases; bases with no gene match: 6. The germline V gene has CDR1 MNHEY and CDR2 SMNVEV (reference sequence). The CDR3 contains 13 residues. The CDR3 nucleotides read TGTGCCAGCGCCAAGCGGGAGTTCTACGAGCAGTACTTC. This codes for CASAKREFYEQYF.

For this clone: The same CDR3 arises from other DNA sequences in this sample as well. The rearrangement uses TRBV28 and TRBJ1-5, with D possibly matching TRBD1 (6 bases). V lost 2 bases and J lost 5, with 10 bases in between. The CDR3 sequence is 14 residues long. Germline lookup yields CDR1 MDHEN and CDR2 SYDVKM. The CDR3 DNA reads TGTGCCAGCAGTTTAAGGGGGAACGATCAGCCCCAGCATTTT. This encodes CASSLRGNDQPQHF.

The chain joins TRBV6-1 to TRBJ2-1; 11 positions match TRBD1. Germline CDR1 is MNHNS and CDR2 is SASEGT. With V trimmed by 4 bases and J by 7 bases, 9 bases remained unmatched. The CDR3 has 16 amino acids. CDR3 region: CASSALGTGGTNEQFF. CDR3 bases: TGTGCCAGCAGTGCGCTTGGGACAGGGGGGACGAATGAGCAGTTCTTC.

The CDR3 region has the DNA TGTGCCTGGTCAATCGGGACCGCGGAGGCTTTCTTT. Encoded protein: CAWSIGTAEAFF. The chain has TRBV30 and TRBJ1-1, with a possible D match to TRBD1 (5 bases). The V end lost 5 bases, the J end lost 11 bases, and 18 bases lay between the germline ends. Per germline, CDR1 GTSNPN and CDR2 SVGIG (reference sequence). This CDR3 spans 12 amino acids.

This clone appeared once. V and J are TRBV4-3 and TRBJ2-7; 8 bases map to TRBD1. Germline CDR1 and CDR2: LGHNA and YSLEER. The CDR3 runs to 15 residues. V shed 0 bases, J shed 4 bases, and the junction held 5 bases outside the gene matches. In nucleotides, the CDR3 is TGCGCCAGCAGCCAAGAATCGACAGGGGTATACGAGCAGTACTTC. As protein: CASSQESTGVYEQYF.

The chain combines TRBV27 with TRBJ2-7; 10 nucleotides line up with TRBD1. The CDR3 is 15 amino acids. Germline V gives CDR1 MNHEY, CDR2 SMNVEV (reference sequence). Trimming removed 6 bases from V and 2 bases from J; junction bases left unmatched: 7. The CDR3 reads CASSTRTGGAYEQYF. The CDR3 DNA reads TGTGCCAGCAGCACTCGGACAGGGGGGGCCTACGAGCAGTACTTC.

The chain combines TRBV10-1 with TRBJ1-5, with 10 bases fitting TRBD1. V gave up 4 bases and J gave up 0 bases; unmatched junction bases: 3. Germline V lookup: CDR1 WNHNN, CDR2 SYGVQD (reference sequence). The CDR3 runs 16 residues. Written as DNA, the CDR3 is TGCGCCAGCAGTGTGGGGACAGGGGTTAGCAATCAGCCCCAGCATTTT. Translating it yields CASSVGTGVSNQPQHF.

J is TRBJ2-3 and V is TRBV4-1; maybe TRBD2 (6 bases). There are 17 residues in the CDR3. With 0 bases removed from V and 0 bases from J, the gap between germline ends came to 13 bases. Looked up from germline, CDR1 is MGHRA and CDR2 is YSYEKL. The CDR3 region has the DNA TGCGCCAGCAGCCAAGACGATCGCGGGACCAGCACAGATACGCAGTATTTT. This sequence encodes CASSQDDRGTSTDTQYF.

This chain connects TRBV7-9 to TRBJ1-2; D uncertain. Looked up from germline, CDR1 is SEHNR and CDR2 is FQNEAQ (reference sequence). This CDR3 region has 15 residues. V was trimmed by 6 bases and J by 6 bases, leaving 20 bases between them. The CDR3 DNA is TGTGCCAGCAGGTCCTTTAACTTTGGGGTCGATGGCTACACCTTC. Amino acid sequence: CASRSFNFGVDGYTF.

This clone was detected once. The rearrangement uses TRBV5-1 and TRBJ2-7; the match to TRBD1 covers 7 bases. Germline V CDR1 and CDR2: SGHRS, YFSETQ. V trimming: 0 bases; J trimming: 2 bases; junction bases outside the gene matches: 8. This CDR3 has 16 residues. CDR3 coding DNA: TGCGCCAGCAGCTTGGAACGGGACAGTCCTCCCTACGAGCAGTACTTC. Residues: CASSLERDSPPYEQYF.